This T cell receptor beta chain derives from a study of blood T cell repertoires in COVID-19. Looking at the study overall: COVID-19 samples collected from the United States, Italy and Spain covered acute and convalescent phases. The cDNA or gDNA used as material had been derived from T cells, B-cell-depleted T cells, or PBMCs.

CDR1 is LNHNV, CDR2 YYDKDF, per germline (reference sequence). The CDR3 length is 15 residues. Trimming shortened V by 0 bases and J by 4 bases, and 12 bases separated the two germline ends. This clone was detected only a few times. Original data processing: Amplification of reference gene primers provided the estimated nucleated cell counts. Repertoires were generated with immunoSEQ multiplex PCR, while TCRdb's copy carries only in-frame clones and drops some. That table gives V, J and clone size, and the DNA gave D and trimming. The sample lists a few hundred thousand clones; over 70% were seen once.

Sequenced sample: peripheral blood. The chain has TRBV15 and TRBJ1-2; no definite D call. This clonotype originated in a human donor in a cohort sampled during active COVID-19. CDR3: CATSRDQVEIYGYTF. Here the CDR3 DNA reads TGTGCCACCAGCAGAGATCAAGTGGAGATCTATGGCTACACCTTC.